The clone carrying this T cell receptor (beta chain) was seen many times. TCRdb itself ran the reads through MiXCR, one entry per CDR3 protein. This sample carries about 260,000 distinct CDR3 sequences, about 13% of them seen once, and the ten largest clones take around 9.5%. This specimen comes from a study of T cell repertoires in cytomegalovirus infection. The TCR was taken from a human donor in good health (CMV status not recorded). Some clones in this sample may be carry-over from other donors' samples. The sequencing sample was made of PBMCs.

In DNA form, the CDR3 reads TGTGCCAGCAGCCCACCGGGCTGGCGCACAGATACGCAGTATTTT. It specifies CASSPPGWRTDTQYF. The chain combines TRBV7-2 with TRBJ2-3; D not resolved. The CDR3 contains 15 residues. Trimming took 5 bases from V and 1 from J, leaving 13 bases between them. Germline V gives CDR1 SGHTA, CDR2 FQGNSA.